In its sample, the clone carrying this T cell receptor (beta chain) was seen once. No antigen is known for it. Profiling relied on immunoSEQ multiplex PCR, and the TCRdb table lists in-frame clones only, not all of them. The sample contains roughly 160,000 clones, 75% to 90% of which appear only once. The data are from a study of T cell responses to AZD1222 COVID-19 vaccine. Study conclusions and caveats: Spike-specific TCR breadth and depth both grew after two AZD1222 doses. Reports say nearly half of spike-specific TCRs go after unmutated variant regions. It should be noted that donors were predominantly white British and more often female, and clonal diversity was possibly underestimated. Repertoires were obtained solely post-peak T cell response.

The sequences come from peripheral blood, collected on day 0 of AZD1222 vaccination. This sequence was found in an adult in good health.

The CDR3: CASSQEGQGANQPQHF. The CDR3 nucleotides read TGCGCCAGCAGCCAAGAGGGACAGGGGGCAAATCAGCCCCAGCATTTT. This chain connects TRBV4-1 to TRBJ1-5; 12 bases line up with TRBD1. Unmatched junction bases numbered 1, after V lost 0 bases and J lost 4 bases. CDR3 length: 16 amino acids. From germline, CDR1 is MGHRA and CDR2 YSYEKL.